Only a few counts were recorded for the clone carrying this T cell receptor (beta chain). Its antigen is as yet unknown. The record originates from a study of T cells in Graves' hyperthyroidism and ophthalmopathy. Points from the study as a whole: Ophthalmopathy and stable hyperthyroidism were separated by a 13 V-J model. Among clonotypes expanded in thyroid above 0.001, most were also found in blood.

The CDR3 is made up of 17 amino acids. V lost 3 bases and J lost 0, with 14 bases in between. Per germline, CDR1 MGHDK and CDR2 SYGVNS. It was RNA transcripts that yielded the amplified TCR beta CDR3 regions. Carried out on the TCR CDR3, a first-round RT-PCR used the HTBI primer set. One entry per CDR3 protein results from TCRdb running MiXCR on the multiplex PCR reads. The table records hundreds of thousands of distinct CDR3 sequences, around 15% of them present only once. Cells are PBMCs isolated from about 10 ml of fresh blood. Sequenced: blood. The chain has TRBV25-1 and TRBJ2-2; D is perhaps TRBD1 or TRBD2 (5 bases each). This clonotype was sampled from a man aged 18 to 30 with Graves' ophthalmopathy. The CDR3 here is CASSDPGRIANTGELFF. The DNA for the CDR3 is TGTGCCAGCAGTGACCCGGGACGAATCGCGAACACCGGGGAGCTGTTTTTT. The whole variable domain, remainder taken from reference TRBV25-1 and TRBJ2-2, is EADIYQTPRYLVIGTGKKITLECSQTMGHDKMYWYQQDPGMELHLIHYSYGVNSTEKGDLSSESTVSRIRTEHFPLTLESARPSHTSQYLCASSDPGRIANTGELFFGEGSRLTVL.